This T cell receptor beta chain is from a study of cytomegalovirus exposure and HLA in healthy donors. Study results and caveats: Clusters of TCRs from the first cohort tended to co-occur in the 120 or so validation repertoires (as a later analysis found). Researchers counted 164 TCR beta chains as cytomegalovirus-associated. Reported results showed that the classifier diagnosed cytomegalovirus status with high specificity and sensitivity.

Germline V gives CDR1 LGHNA, CDR2 YNFKEQ. Trimming stripped 3 bases from V and 6 bases from J, with 21 bases between. CDR3 size: 18 residues. Separate from the roughly 670-subject first cohort, the roughly 120-subject validation cohort was the one that the donors belonged to. Some clones are missing from TCRdb's copy, which holds only in-frame ones; the method was immunoSEQ multiplex PCR. In the table there are tens of thousands of clones, 90% to 95% of which are singletons. In regard to this clone: Its specificity is unknown.

This receptor was taken from a woman between 18 and 29 years old in good health and CMV-seropositive. The chain joins TRBV4-2 to TRBJ1-6; D is possibly TRBD1 (6 bases). The sequenced sample consisted of PBMCs. The CDR3 sequence: CASSHPREGERVNSPLHF. CDR3 bases: TGTGCCAGCAGCCATCCTCGGGAGGGGGAACGGGTTAATTCACCCCTCCACTTT.